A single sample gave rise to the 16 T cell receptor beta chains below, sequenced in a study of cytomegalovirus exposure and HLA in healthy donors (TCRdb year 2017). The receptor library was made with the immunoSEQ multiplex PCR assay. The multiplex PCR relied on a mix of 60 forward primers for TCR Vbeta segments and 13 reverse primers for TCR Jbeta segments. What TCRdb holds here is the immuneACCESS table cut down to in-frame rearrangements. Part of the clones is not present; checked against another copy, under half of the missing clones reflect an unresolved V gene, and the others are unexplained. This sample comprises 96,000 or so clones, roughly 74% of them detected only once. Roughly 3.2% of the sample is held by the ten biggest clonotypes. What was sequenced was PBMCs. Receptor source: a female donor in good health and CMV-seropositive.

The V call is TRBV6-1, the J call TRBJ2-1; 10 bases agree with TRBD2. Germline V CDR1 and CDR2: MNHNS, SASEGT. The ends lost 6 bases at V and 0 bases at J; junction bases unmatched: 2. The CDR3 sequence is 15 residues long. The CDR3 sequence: CASRRLAGSYNEQFF. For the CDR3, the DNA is TGTGCCAGCAGGCGACTAGCGGGCTCCTACAATGAGCAGTTCTTC.

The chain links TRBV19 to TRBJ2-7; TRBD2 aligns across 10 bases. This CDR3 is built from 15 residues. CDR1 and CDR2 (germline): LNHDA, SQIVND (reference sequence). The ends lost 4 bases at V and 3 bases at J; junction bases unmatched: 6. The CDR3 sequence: CASSTSGSYLYEQYF. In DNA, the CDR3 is TGTGCCAGTAGTACTAGCGGGAGCTACCTCTACGAGCAGTACTTC. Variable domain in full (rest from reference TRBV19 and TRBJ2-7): DGGITQSPKYLFRKEGQNVTLSCEQNLNHDAMYWYRQDPGQGLRLIYYSQIVNDFQKGDIAEGYSVSREKKESFPLTVTSAQKNPTAFYLCASSTSGSYLYEQYFGPGTRLTVT.

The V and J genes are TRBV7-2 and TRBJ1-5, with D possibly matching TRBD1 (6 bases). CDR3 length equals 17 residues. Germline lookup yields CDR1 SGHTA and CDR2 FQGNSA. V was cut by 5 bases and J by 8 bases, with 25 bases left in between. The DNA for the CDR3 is TGTGCCAGCAGCCGGGAAGGGGGGGGACACCCTAACAAGCCCCAGCATTTT. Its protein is CASSREGGGHPNKPQHF.

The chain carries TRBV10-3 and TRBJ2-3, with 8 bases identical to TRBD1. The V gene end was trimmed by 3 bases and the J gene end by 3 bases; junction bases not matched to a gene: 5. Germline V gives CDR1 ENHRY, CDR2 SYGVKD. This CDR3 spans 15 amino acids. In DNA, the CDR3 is TGTGCCATCAGTGAAGGCAGGGGGCAAACAGATACGCAGTATTTT. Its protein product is CAISEGRGQTDTQYF.

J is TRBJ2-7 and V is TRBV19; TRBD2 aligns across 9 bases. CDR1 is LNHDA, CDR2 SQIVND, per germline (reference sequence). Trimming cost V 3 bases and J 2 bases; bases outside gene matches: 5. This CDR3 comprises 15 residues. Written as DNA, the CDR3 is TGTGCCAGTAGTATTAGCGGGAGTACCCCCTACGAGCAGTACTTC. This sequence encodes CASSISGSTPYEQYF.

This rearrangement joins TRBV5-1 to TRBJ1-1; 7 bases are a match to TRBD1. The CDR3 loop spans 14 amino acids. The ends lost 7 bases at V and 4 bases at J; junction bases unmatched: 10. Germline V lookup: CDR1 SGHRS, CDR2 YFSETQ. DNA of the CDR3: TGCGCCAGCGTACAGGACTCAGGGGGCACTGAAGCTTTCTTT. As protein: CASVQDSGGTEAFF.

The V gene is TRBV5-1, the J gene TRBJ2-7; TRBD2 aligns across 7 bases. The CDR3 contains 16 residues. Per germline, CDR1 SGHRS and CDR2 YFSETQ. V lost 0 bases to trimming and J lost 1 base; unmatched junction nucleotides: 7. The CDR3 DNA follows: TGCGCCAGCAGCTTGGCCCCGCTAGCGGAATCCTACGAGCAGTACTTC. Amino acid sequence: CASSLAPLAESYEQYF. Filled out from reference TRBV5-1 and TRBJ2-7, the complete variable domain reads KAGVTQTPRYLIKTRGQQVTLSCSPISGHRSVSWYQQTPGQGLQFLFEYFSETQRNKGNFPGRFSGRQFSNSRSEMNVSTLELGDSALYLCASSLAPLAESYEQYFGPGTRLTVT.

CDR3 sequence reads: CTSSQDPSGTGPGELFF. The DNA of the CDR3 is TGCACCAGCAGCCAAGACCCCTCCGGGACAGGGCCCGGGGAGCTGTTTTTT. This chain links TRBV1 with TRBJ2-2; the table names TRBD1, a call not compared with the DNA. TRBV1 is marked as a pseudogene. The CDR3 has 17 residues.

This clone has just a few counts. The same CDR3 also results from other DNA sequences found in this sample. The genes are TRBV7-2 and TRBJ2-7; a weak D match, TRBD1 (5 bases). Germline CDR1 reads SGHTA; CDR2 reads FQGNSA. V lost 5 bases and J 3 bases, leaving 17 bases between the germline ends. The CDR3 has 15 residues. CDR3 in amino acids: CASSPRHRSSYEQYF. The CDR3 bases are TGTGCCAGCAGCCCGAGACACAGGAGTAGCTACGAGCAGTACTTC.

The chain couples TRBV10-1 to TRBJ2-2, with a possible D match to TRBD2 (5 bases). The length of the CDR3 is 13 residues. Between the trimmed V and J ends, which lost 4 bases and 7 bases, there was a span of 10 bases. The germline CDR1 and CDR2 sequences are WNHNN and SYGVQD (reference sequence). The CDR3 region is CASSVLSGGELFF. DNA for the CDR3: TGCGCCAGCAGTGTCCTCAGCGGCGGGGAGCTGTTTTTT.

CDR3 coding DNA: TGCGCCAGCAGCGTACGGAACCGGGACAGGGTCACAAAGACCCAGTACTTC. Its protein is CASSVRNRDRVTKTQYF. The V and J genes are TRBV5-1 and TRBJ2-5; 9 bases fit TRBD1. Per the germline V gene, CDR1 is SGHRS and CDR2 is YFSETQ. CDR3 size: 17 residues. V lost 4 bases, J lost 6 bases, and 16 bases stayed unmatched.

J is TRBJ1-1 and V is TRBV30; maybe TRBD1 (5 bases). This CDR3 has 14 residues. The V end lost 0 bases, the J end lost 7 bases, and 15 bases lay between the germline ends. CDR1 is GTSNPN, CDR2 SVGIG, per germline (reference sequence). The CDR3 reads CAWSVRGLRFEAFF. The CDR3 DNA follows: TGTGCCTGGAGTGTTAGGGGCCTAAGGTTTGAAGCTTTCTTT.

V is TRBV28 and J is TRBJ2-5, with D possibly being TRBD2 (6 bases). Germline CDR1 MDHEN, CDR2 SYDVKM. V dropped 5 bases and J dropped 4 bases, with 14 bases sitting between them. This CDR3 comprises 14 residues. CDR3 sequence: CASSLHQGGETQYF. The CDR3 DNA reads TGTGCCAGCAGTCTCCATCAGGGAGGAGAGACCCAGTACTTC.

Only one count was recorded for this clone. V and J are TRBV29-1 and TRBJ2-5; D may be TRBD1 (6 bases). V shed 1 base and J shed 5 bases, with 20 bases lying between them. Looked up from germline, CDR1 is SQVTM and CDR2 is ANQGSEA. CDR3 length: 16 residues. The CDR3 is CSVEGPRGRGQETQYF. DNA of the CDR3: TGCAGCGTTGAAGGACCCCGTGGCAGGGGCCAGGAGACCCAGTACTTC.

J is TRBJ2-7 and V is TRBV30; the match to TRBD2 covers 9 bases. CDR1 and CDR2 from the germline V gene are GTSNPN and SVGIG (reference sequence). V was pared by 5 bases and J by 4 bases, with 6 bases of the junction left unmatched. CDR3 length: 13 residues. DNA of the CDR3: TGTGCCTGGGGTAGCGGGAGTTCTTACGAGCAGTACTTC. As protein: CAWGSGSSYEQYF. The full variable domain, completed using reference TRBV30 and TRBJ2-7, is SQTIHQWPATLVQPVGSPLSLECTVEGTSNPNLYWYRQAAGRGLQLLFYSVGIGQISSEVPQNLSASRPQDRQFILSSKKLLLSDSGFYLCAWGSGSSYEQYFGPGTRLTVT.

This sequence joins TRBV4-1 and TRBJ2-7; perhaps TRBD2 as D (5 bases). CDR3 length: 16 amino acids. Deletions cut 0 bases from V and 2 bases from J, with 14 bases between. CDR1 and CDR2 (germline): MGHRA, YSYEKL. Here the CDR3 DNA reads TGCGCCAGCAGCCAAGATCTTCACGGAGGCCCCTACGAGCAGTACTTC. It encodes CASSQDLHGGPYEQYF.